Below are 24 T cell receptor beta chains sequenced from a single sample in a study of blood T cell repertoires in COVID-19. Assay used: immunoSEQ multiplex PCR; TCRdb lists only in-frame clones, some missing. In the table there are approximately 210,000 clones, roughly 86% of which are singletons. What was sequenced was peripheral blood. All receptors come from a woman aged 70-85 years with active or convalescent COVID-19.

This chain uses TRBV10-3 with TRBJ2-6; 12 nucleotides agree with TRBD1. Losses at the gene ends were 4 bases for V and 4 bases for J; bases not matched to a gene: 14. The CDR3 length is 20 residues. Germline V gives CDR1 ENHRY, CDR2 SYGVKD. The CDR3 sequence is CAISAQKPGTGGSGANVLTF. CDR3 sequence (DNA): TGTGCCATCAGTGCCCAAAAGCCTGGGACAGGGGGCTCCGGGGCCAACGTCCTGACTTTC.

The genes are TRBV28 and TRBJ2-7, with TRBD1 identical over 10 bases. The CDR3 length is 12 residues. V shed 10 bases, J shed 4 bases, and the junction held 4 bases outside the gene matches. Germline CDR1 MDHEN, CDR2 SYDVKM. CDR3 amino acids: CATRQGAYEQYF. The CDR3 DNA sequence: TGTGCCACCAGACAGGGGGCGTACGAGCAGTACTTC.

The chain is built from TRBV2 and TRBJ2-1; the D gene is possibly TRBD1 (5 bases). CDR3 length: 12 amino acids. V shed 2 bases and J shed 15 bases, with 14 bases lying between them. Germline CDR1 reads SNHLY; CDR2 reads FYNNEI. The CDR3 DNA reads as TGTGCCAGCAGTGAAACCAGGGTACACCTGTTCTTC. Amino acids: CASSETRVHLFF.

The chain couples TRBV5-1 to TRBJ2-3; 7 positions match TRBD2. The CDR3 covers 16 residues. CDR1 and CDR2 (germline): SGHRS, YFSETQ. With 2 bases clipped from V and 4 bases from J, the junction kept 10 bases outside the gene matches. CDR3: CASSFQGGRTADTQYF. In nucleotides, the CDR3 is TGCGCCAGCAGCTTCCAGGGCGGGAGAACCGCAGATACGCAGTATTTT.

The chain has TRBV5-4 and TRBJ2-1; D is possibly TRBD2 (5 bases). The CDR3 is 14 residues long. Germline V lookup: CDR1 SGHNT, CDR2 YYREEE (reference sequence). V was trimmed by 3 bases and J by 0 bases, leaving 7 bases between them. The CDR3 DNA sequence: TGTGCCAGCAGCTCGGGGAGCTCCTACAATGAGCAGTTCTTC. Translating it yields CASSSGSSYNEQFF.

The chain uses TRBV28 and TRBJ2-3, with D tentatively TRBD2 (6 bases). V was trimmed by 7 bases and J by 2 bases, leaving 16 bases between them. This CDR3 spans 15 amino acids. The germline gives CDR1 MDHEN, CDR2 SYDVKM. The CDR3 DNA follows: TGTGCCAGCACCCTGGGGGGAGTGAACACAGATACGCAGTATTTT. Its translation: CASTLGGVNTDTQYF.

This rearrangement joins TRBV7-2 to TRBJ2-7; 9 bases match TRBD2. Losses at the gene ends were 1 base for V and 5 bases for J; bases not matched to a gene: 15. This CDR3 region has 18 residues. CDR1 SGHTA and CDR2 FQGNSA come from the germline V gene. CDR3 nucleotides: TGTGCCAGCAGCTTAGGCCCCTTGGGGCGGGAGGGCCGTGACGAGCAGTACTTC. It translates to CASSLGPLGREGRDEQYF.

The V gene is TRBV19, the J gene TRBJ1-5; D is possibly TRBD1 (5 bases). Deletions cut 3 bases from V and 7 bases from J, with 7 bases between. CDR3 length: 12 amino acids. Germline CDR1 is LNHDA and CDR2 is SQIVND (reference sequence). Here the CDR3 DNA reads TGTGCCAGTAGTATGGGGCGGCAGCCCCAGCATTTT. This codes for CASSMGRQPQHF. Combining the CDR3 with reference TRBV19 and TRBJ1-5 gives the whole variable domain DGGITQSPKYLFRKEGQNVTLSCEQNLNHDAMYWYRQDPGQGLRLIYYSQIVNDFQKGDIAEGYSVSREKKESFPLTVTSAQKNPTAFYLCASSMGRQPQHFGDGTRLSIL.

V is TRBV28 and J is TRBJ2-7; 9 bases line up with TRBD1. CDR1 and CDR2 from the germline V gene are MDHEN and SYDVKM. V was clipped by 9 bases and J by 5 bases; unmatched bases: 14. The CDR3 is 15 residues long. The CDR3 DNA sequence: TGTGCCAGTCAAAGTGGCGGGACAGGGATGGACGAGCAGTACTTC. Translation: CASQSGGTGMDEQYF.

The rearrangement links TRBV19 to TRBJ2-3; 7 nucleotides line up with TRBD1. Trimming cost V 5 bases and J 3 bases; bases outside gene matches: 8. Looked up from germline, CDR1 is LNHDA and CDR2 is SQIVND (reference sequence). The CDR3 extends over 15 amino acids. In nucleotides, the CDR3 is TGTGCCAGTAGTCCTCGCCAGACAGGGACAGATACGCAGTATTTT. Translation: CASSPRQTGTDTQYF.

This clone has a handful of counts. The DNA of the CDR3 is TGCGCCAGCAGCTTGACAGGGGGCGCGCTCTATGGCTACACCTTC. Protein product: CASSLTGGALYGYTF. The chain couples TRBV5-1 to TRBJ1-2; 9 bases agree with TRBD1. The CDR3 loop spans 15 amino acids. Germline V gives CDR1 SGHRS, CDR2 YFSETQ. Germline trimming cut 1 base from V and 4 bases from J; bases unmatched to any gene: 5.

The chain carries TRBV18 and TRBJ2-3; the D gene is possibly TRBD1 (7 bases). Between the trimmed V and J ends, which lost 2 bases and 5 bases, there was a span of 14 bases. This CDR3 is 15 amino acids long. Germline CDR1 reads KGHSH; CDR2 reads LQKENI. This CDR3 is CASSPTAGGIDTQYF. The CDR3, as DNA: TGTGCCAGCTCACCAACGGCAGGGGGGATAGATACGCAGTATTTT. Variable domain in full (rest from reference TRBV18 and TRBJ2-3): NAGVMQNPRHLVRRRGQEARLRCSPMKGHSHVYWYRQLPEEGLKFMVYLQKENIIDESGMPKERFSAEFPKEGPSILRIQQVVRGDSAAYFCASSPTAGGIDTQYFGPGTRLTVL.

The table lists this clone with a few counts. V is TRBV27 and J is TRBJ1-2; D not resolved. The CDR3 is made up of 14 amino acids. V shed 6 bases and J shed 3 bases, with 14 bases lying between them. CDR1 is MNHEY and CDR2 is SMNVEV in the germline V gene (reference sequence). Written as DNA, the CDR3 is TGTGCCAGCAGGCAGCTCAGGCAGGACTATGGCTACACCTTC. This codes for CASRQLRQDYGYTF.

This chain joins TRBV9 and TRBJ2-2, with D possibly matching TRBD2 (5 bases). Trimming removed 3 bases from V and 0 bases from J, with 9 bases in between. CDR1 and CDR2 (germline): SGDLS, YYNGEE. CDR3 length equals 15 residues. The CDR3 here is CASSGGNPNTGELFF. The DNA of the CDR3 is TGTGCCAGCAGCGGAGGGAATCCGAACACCGGGGAGCTGTTTTTT.

The chain carries TRBV12-1 and TRBJ2-7; the DNA was not compared with TRBD2, the D call given in the table. TRBV12-1 is tagged as a pseudogene. The CDR3 length is 16 residues. The CDR3 nucleotides are TGTGCCAGCAGCCCCTGGACTAGCGGGAGTATATGCGAGCAGTACTTC. Its translation: CASSPWTSGSICEQYF.

The J gene is TRBJ2-1, the V gene TRBV7-3, with TRBD2 matching 7 bases. Germline V gives CDR1 SGHTA, CDR2 FQGTGA. The CDR3 totals 15 residues. J gave up 7 bases and V 5 bases, and 11 bases lay outside the gene matches. The CDR3 here is CASSLSGTGINEQFF. The DNA of the CDR3 is TGTGCCAGCAGCCTCAGCGGGACGGGGATAAATGAGCAGTTCTTC. Variable domain in full (rest from reference TRBV7-3 and TRBJ2-1): GAGVSQTPSNKVTEKGKYVELRCDPISGHTALYWYRQSLGQGPEFLIYFQGTGAADDSGLPNDRFFAVRPEGSVSTLKIQRTERGDSAVYLCASSLSGTGINEQFFGPGTRLTVL.

The rearrangement links TRBV5-1 to TRBJ2-7; TRBD1 is a possible D gene (7 bases). Germline CDR1 and CDR2: SGHRS and YFSETQ. V lost 0 bases, J lost 5 bases, and 12 bases lay in between. The CDR3 loop spans 14 amino acids. The CDR3 DNA reads TGCGCCAGCAGCTTGGTAGGCAGGGGGGACGAGCAGTACTTC. This translates into CASSLVGRGDEQYF.

The chain employs TRBV9 and TRBJ1-5; D is perhaps TRBD1 (5 bases). The CDR3 contains 15 residues. V shed 5 bases and J shed 5 bases, with 17 bases lying between them. Germline assignment: CDR1 SGDLS and CDR2 YYNGEE. CDR3 sequence: CASSVLGQEDQPQHF. CDR3 DNA sequence: TGTGCCAGCAGTGTATTGGGGCAAGAGGATCAGCCCCAGCATTTT. Supplemented by reference TRBV9 and TRBJ1-5, the full variable domain reads DSGVTQTPKHLITATGQRVTLRCSPRSGDLSVYWYQQSLDQGLQFLIQYYNGEERAKGNILERFSAQQFPDLHSELNLSSLELGDSALYFCASSVLGQEDQPQHFGDGTRLSIL.

This clone has ten or more counts. This rearrangement joins TRBV5-1 to TRBJ2-7, with 8 positions matching TRBD1. CDR1 and CDR2 (germline): SGHRS, YFSETQ. The trim removed 3 bases at V and 6 bases at J, leaving 5 bases unmatched. The CDR3 covers 13 residues. This CDR3 reads CASSSDREAEQYF. The CDR3 nucleotides read TGCGCCAGCAGCTCGGACAGGGAGGCCGAGCAGTACTTC.

This rearrangement joins TRBV3-1 (or the pseudogene TRBV3-2) to TRBJ2-5, with TRBD2 identical over 8 bases. The junction had 12 bases not matched to a gene; V was cut back by 3 bases and J by 0 bases. Germline lookup yields CDR1 LGHDT and CDR2 YNNKEL (reference sequence). The CDR3 consists of 18 residues. CDR3 sequence reads: CASSQEPHLAGYQETQYF. The CDR3 nucleotides are TGTGCCAGCAGCCAGGAGCCCCACCTAGCGGGCTACCAAGAGACCCAGTACTTC.

The rearrangement joins TRBV5-1 to TRBJ1-5; a weak D match, TRBD1 (6 bases). The CDR3 totals 16 residues. Looked up from germline, CDR1 is SGHRS and CDR2 is YFSETQ. V was clipped by 3 bases and J by 0 bases, with 13 bases between them. In nucleotides, the CDR3 is TGCGCCAGCAGCTCTCACCAGGGGCTTAGCAATCAGCCCCAGCATTTT. Encoded protein: CASSSHQGLSNQPQHF.

The chain is built from TRBV5-1 and TRBJ1-2, with TRBD1 matching over 7 bases. CDR3 length equals 17 residues. V shed 3 bases, J shed 1 base, and the junction held 12 bases outside the gene matches. Germline lookup yields CDR1 SGHRS and CDR2 YFSETQ. CDR3 in amino acids: CASSSGTDESLNYGYTF. The CDR3 DNA follows: TGCGCCAGCAGCTCAGGGACAGACGAATCGCTTAACTATGGCTACACCTTC.

The chain uses TRBV2 and TRBJ2-5; 12 bases line up with TRBD1. The CDR3 covers 13 residues. With V trimmed by 6 bases and J by 8 bases, 4 bases remained unmatched. Germline loops: CDR1 SNHLY, CDR2 FYNNEI. Written as DNA, the CDR3 is TGTGCCAGCAGGGGGGACAGGGGGCGTACCCAGTACTTC. Residues: CASRGDRGRTQYF.

The rearrangement joins TRBV6-5 to TRBJ2-7; D unclear. The CDR3 length is 11 residues. The germline V gene encodes CDR1 MNHEY and CDR2 SVGAGI. V was shortened by 3 bases and J by 3 bases, with 3 bases between the two germline ends. CDR3 bases: TGTGCCAGCAGTTATCGCTACGAGCAGTACTTC. Protein sequence: CASSYRYEQYF.